Below, 28 T cell receptor beta chains from the same sample are listed, as sequenced in a study of blood T cells in healthy people across ages. PCR was performed a second time for about 7 to 11 cycles using a sample-barcoded 5' primer and a J-beta primer mix. One entry per CDR3 protein results from TCRdb running MiXCR on the 5' RACE reads. The sample holds hundreds of thousands of distinct CDR3 sequences, over 20% seen once. The specimen sequenced was blood. The source of these receptors is a man aged 65 to 85 in good health.

This clonotype was found a few times. The rearrangement links TRBV5-6 to TRBJ2-5; D gene uncertain. Trimming removed 1 base from V and 1 base from J, with 11 bases in between. Germline V lookup: CDR1 SGHDT, CDR2 YYEEEE. This CDR3 has 15 residues. The CDR3 reads CASSLFPGPQETQYF. The CDR3 DNA sequence: TGTGCCAGCAGCTTGTTCCCAGGCCCCCAAGAGACCCAGTACTTC. The full variable domain, completed using reference TRBV5-6 and TRBJ2-5, is DAGVTQSPTHLIKTRGQQVTLRCSPKSGHDTVSWYQQALGQGPQFIFQYYEEEERQRGNFPDRFSGHQFPNYSSELNVNALLLGDSALYLCASSLFPGPQETQYFGPGTRLLVL.

V gene TRBV20-1 combines with J gene TRBJ2-1; 8 bases match TRBD2. Germline V CDR1 and CDR2: DFQATT, SNEGSKA (reference sequence). Germline trimming cut 5 bases from V and 4 bases from J; bases unmatched to any gene: 7. The CDR3 covers 14 residues. The CDR3 DNA reads TGCAGTGCTTTAGGACTAGCAGAATACAATGAGCAGTTCTTC. Translating gives CSALGLAEYNEQFF.

The chain has TRBV10-3 and TRBJ1-5; no definite D call. The CDR3 loop spans 15 amino acids. Germline CDR1 is ENHRY and CDR2 is SYGVKD. V lost 2 bases and J lost 1, with 9 bases in between. The CDR3 here is CAISEGIFSNQPQHF. For the CDR3, the DNA is TGTGCCATCAGTGAGGGGATTTTCAGCAATCAGCCCCAGCATTTT.

The chain joins TRBV2 to TRBJ2-7; TRBD1 matches 9 bases. Unmatched junction bases numbered 9, after V lost 3 bases and J lost 6 bases. Per the germline V gene, CDR1 is SNHLY and CDR2 is FYNNEI. CDR3 size: 15 residues. CDR3 residues: CASSDRGTGKGEQYF. CDR3 DNA sequence: TGTGCCAGCAGTGACCGTGGGACAGGGAAAGGCGAGCAGTACTTC.

There are a few counts of this clonotype. The rearrangement joins TRBV27 to TRBJ1-1; tentative D call: TRBD1 (6 bases). The CDR3 is 16 residues long. V was shortened by 2 bases and J by 0 bases, with 13 bases between the two germline ends. Germline CDR1 is MNHEY and CDR2 is SMNVEV (reference sequence). CDR3 bases: TGTGCCAGCAGTTTAAGGCGGGGGCACATGAACACTGAAGCTTTCTTT. This gives the protein CASSLRRGHMNTEAFF.

This clonotype was counted a few times. J is TRBJ2-3 and V is TRBV10-3; 12 nucleotides line up with TRBD2. From germline, CDR1 is ENHRY and CDR2 SYGVKD. The CDR3 totals 14 residues. Trimming at V came to 10 bases and at J to 4 bases, leaving 6 bases not matched to a gene. The DNA of the CDR3 is TGTGCCAGTCGACTAGCGGGAGAGGCAGATACGCAGTATTTT. This encodes CASRLAGEADTQYF.

This chain links TRBV6-5 with TRBJ2-7; either TRBD1 or TRBD2 may supply D (5 bases each). The better agreement between TRBJ2-1 and the DNA end casts doubt on the J call. CDR3 length: 13 residues. CDR1 is MNHEY and CDR2 is SVGAGI in the germline V gene. CDR3 protein: CASSTGAHNEQFF. The CDR3 nucleotides read TGTGCCAGCAGCACCGGGGCCCACAATGAGCAGTTCTTC.

The V call is TRBV6-5, the J call TRBJ2-3; 8 bases line up with TRBD1. J lost 7 bases, V lost 6 bases, and 9 bases had no gene match. This CDR3 contains 14 residues. Germline CDR1 MNHEY, CDR2 SVGAGI. The CDR3 DNA follows: TGTGCCAGCAGCCGGACAGGGCCCCACTATACGCAGTATTTT. It codes for CASSRTGPHYTQYF.

With respect to this clonotype: One junction end does not reproduce the germline sequence, and a read error may be involved. The chain joins TRBV5-1 to TRBJ2-2; 10 bases align to TRBD2. The CDR3 is 16 amino acids. Germline assignment: CDR1 SGHRS and CDR2 YFSETQ. The CDR3 nucleotides are TGCGCCAGCACTCAAGAGCGGGGGGGCGACACCGAGGAGCTGTTTTTT. Amino acids: CASTQERGGDTEELFF.

Written as DNA, the CDR3 is TGTGCCAGCAGCTTAGAAGGGACCCCCACAGATACGCAGTATTTT. Translation gives CASSLEGTPTDTQYF. The rearrangement links TRBV7-9 to TRBJ2-3; either TRBD1 or TRBD2 may supply D (5 bases each). This CDR3 spans 15 amino acids. Germline-derived CDR1 and CDR2 are SEHNR and FQNEAQ (reference sequence). Trimming shortened V by 1 base and J by 2 bases, and 10 bases separated the two germline ends.

V and J are TRBV11-2 and TRBJ2-5; perhaps D is TRBD1 or TRBD2 (6 bases each). Germline CDR1 and CDR2: SGHAT and FQNNGV. V was cut by 5 bases and J by 7 bases, with 26 bases left in between. CDR3 size: 17 residues. CDR3 residues: CASSTLTGPVLGGTQYF. In DNA form, the CDR3 reads TGTGCCAGCAGCACCTTGACAGGACCTGTCTTGGGGGGGACCCAGTACTTC.

This clonotype occurred a few times. The rearrangement uses TRBV20-1 and TRBJ1-2, with D unclear. The CDR3 extends over 11 amino acids. The V end lost 3 bases, the J end lost 1 base, and 3 bases lay between the germline ends. The germline CDR1 and CDR2 sequences are DFQATT and SNEGSKA (reference sequence). CDR3 loop: CSARVNYGYTF. CDR3 nucleotide sequence: TGCAGTGCTAGGGTTAACTATGGCTACACCTTC.

There are a few counts of this clonotype. The rearrangement links TRBV20-1 to TRBJ2-7; the D gene is possibly TRBD1 (6 bases). Germline V CDR1 and CDR2: DFQATT, SNEGSKA (reference sequence). This CDR3 spans 16 amino acids. The germline V and J ends were trimmed by 0 bases and 6 bases, with 21 bases remaining between them. The CDR3 is CSARDPNRQDQSEQYF. CDR3 bases: TGCAGTGCTAGAGATCCAAACAGACAGGATCAGTCCGAGCAGTACTTC.

A few counts support this clonotype. The genes are TRBV5-6 and TRBJ2-5, with 14 bases that match TRBD2. The J call may be incorrect, as the DNA end agrees better with TRBJ2-7. CDR1 and CDR2 from the germline V gene are SGHDT and YYEEEE. This CDR3 has 20 amino acids. CDR3 residues: CASSLGFTGLAGVRSYEQYF. The CDR3 DNA sequence: TGTGCCAGCAGCTTGGGGTTTACGGGACTAGCGGGAGTAAGGTCCTACGAGCAGTACTTC.

The chain has TRBV5-1 and TRBJ2-1; the match to TRBD1 covers 9 bases. This CDR3 spans 15 amino acids. The germline gives CDR1 SGHRS, CDR2 YFSETQ. V lost 4 bases, J lost 4 bases, and 6 bases stayed unmatched. The DNA of the CDR3 is TGCGCCAGCAGCGGCGGGACAGGGAATTACAATGAGCAGTTCTTC. This translates into CASSGGTGNYNEQFF.

V is TRBV27 and J is TRBJ2-7; D is perhaps TRBD2 (6 bases). The CDR3 sequence is 16 residues long. Per germline, CDR1 MNHEY and CDR2 SMNVEV (reference sequence). Trimming removed 6 bases from V and 0 bases from J, with 18 bases in between. The CDR3 DNA sequence: TGTGCCAGCAGCGGTGCCTATAGCGGCCACTCCTACGAGCAGTACTTC. This translates into CASSGAYSGHSYEQYF.

This clonotype was counted between two and nine times. This chain connects TRBV28 to TRBJ1-1, with D uncertain. CDR1 and CDR2 (germline): MDHEN, SYDVKM. The ends were cut back, 3 bases at V and 0 bases at J, with 5 bases in the middle. The length of the CDR3 is 13 residues. As DNA, the CDR3 is TGTGCCAGCAGTTTGCCCGTGAACACTGAAGCTTTCTTT. Encoded protein: CASSLPVNTEAFF. The variable domain in full, completed from reference TRBV28 and TRBJ1-1, reads DVKVTQSSRYLVKRTGEKVFLECVQDMDHENMFWYRQDPGLGLRLIYFSYDVKMKEKGDIPEGYSVSREKKERFSLILESASTNQTSMYLCASSLPVNTEAFFGQGTRLTVV.

The chain is built from TRBV7-9 and TRBJ2-5, with 14 positions matching TRBD2. The J call may be incorrect, as the DNA end agrees better with TRBJ2-1. The CDR3 has 16 amino acids. The germline gives CDR1 SEHNR, CDR2 FQNEAQ (reference sequence). The chain's CDR3 is CASSRGLAGEGNEQFF. The CDR3 nucleotides read TGTGCCAGCAGTCGGGGACTAGCGGGAGAAGGGAATGAGCAGTTCTTC.

J is TRBJ2-6 and V is TRBV6-6; TRBD1 matches 7 bases. The CDR3 length is 16 residues. Germline V gene sequence: CDR1 MNHNY, CDR2 SVGAGI (reference sequence). The ends lost 2 bases at V and 0 bases at J; junction bases unmatched: 1. The CDR3 DNA sequence: TGTGCCAGCAGTTACGACAGGGCCTCTGGGGCCAACGTCCTGACTTTC. Translation: CASSYDRASGANVLTF.

This clonotype has ten or more counts. The CDR3 is CASSLEVRIQYF. Written as DNA, the CDR3 is TGTGCCAGCAGCTTGGAAGTTCGCATTCAGTACTTC. V usage is TRBV5-8 and J usage is TRBJ2-4; no reliable D call. This CDR3 has 12 residues. Trimming left V 0 bases short and J 9 bases short, with 7 bases between. From germline, CDR1 is SGHTS and CDR2 YDEGEE.

The sample holds many counts of this clonotype. The chain joins TRBV29-1 to TRBJ2-3; 7 nucleotides match TRBD2. CDR3 length equals 12 residues. Germline V gene data show CDR1 as SQVTM and CDR2 as ANQGSEA. V lost 7 bases and J lost 2; bases outside the gene matches: 3. This CDR3 reads CSALADTDTQYF. DNA of the CDR3: TGCAGCGCCCTAGCGGACACAGATACGCAGTATTTT.

This clonotype was seen repeatedly, ten times or more. This chain joins TRBV28 and TRBJ2-5; TRBD2 matches at 7 bases. The germline CDR1 and CDR2 sequences are MDHEN and SYDVKM. CDR3 length: 13 amino acids. The V and J ends lost 6 bases and 4 bases, in that order; junction bases with no gene match: 5. In nucleotides, the CDR3 is TGTGCCAGCAGCTCCCCGGGGGGAGAGACCCAGTACTTC. Its translation: CASSSPGGETQYF.

This clonotype was seen only a few times. This chain joins TRBV12-3 or TRBV12-4 and TRBJ1-2; unclear D gene. The CDR3 contains 13 residues. Between the trimmed V and J ends, which lost 7 bases and 7 bases, there was a span of 16 bases. The CDR3 spells CASTFGEGGGYTF. CDR3 DNA: TGTGCCAGCACTTTCGGAGAGGGAGGTGGCTACACCTTC.

V is TRBV27 and J is TRBJ2-4, with D perhaps being TRBD1 or TRBD2 (5 bases each). The CDR3 covers 14 residues. V lost 6 bases and J lost 8, with 17 bases in between. CDR1 MNHEY and CDR2 SMNVEV come from the germline V gene (reference sequence). CDR3 region: CASRSTGVGHIQYF. CDR3 coding DNA: TGTGCCAGCAGGTCTACCGGGGTGGGACACATTCAGTACTTC.

V gene TRBV12-3 or TRBV12-4 combines with J gene TRBJ2-4, with 10 bases that match TRBD2. Unmatched junction bases numbered 12, after V lost 4 bases and J lost 0 bases. This CDR3 has 19 residues. CDR3 region: CASSSDKIAGGPAKNIQYF. The CDR3 region has the DNA TGTGCCAGCAGTTCCGATAAAATAGCGGGAGGCCCAGCCAAAAACATTCAGTACTTC.

There are many counts of this clonotype. The rearrangement uses TRBV7-9 and TRBJ2-1, with D uncertain. The CDR3 runs to 13 residues. Germline V gives CDR1 SEHNR, CDR2 FQNEAQ (reference sequence). With 5 bases removed from V and 2 bases from J, the gap between germline ends came to 7 bases. The CDR3 reads CASSVGAYNEQFF. CDR3 nucleotide sequence: TGTGCCAGCAGCGTTGGGGCCTACAATGAGCAGTTCTTC.

The genes are TRBV6-2 or TRBV6-3 and TRBJ2-1, with 9 positions matching TRBD2. The CDR3 length is 15 residues. The ends lost 6 bases at V and 7 bases at J; junction bases unmatched: 10. Germline values: CDR1 MNHEY, CDR2 SVGEGT. The chain's CDR3 is CASSLTGGRVNEQFF. Written as DNA, the CDR3 is TGTGCCAGCAGCCTGACTGGCGGGAGGGTTAATGAGCAGTTCTTC.

This sequence joins TRBV15 and TRBJ2-5, with 8 bases that match TRBD1. TRBJ2-1 matches the DNA end more closely, so the J call is doubtful. This CDR3 has 19 residues. Germline lookup yields CDR1 LNHNV and CDR2 YYDKDF (reference sequence). The CDR3: CATSRTLDRAGGIYGEQFF. CDR3 DNA sequence: TGTGCCACCAGCAGAACGTTGGACAGGGCTGGCGGGATATATGGTGAGCAGTTCTTC.